This T cell receptor (beta chain) was sequenced for a study of blood T cell repertoires in COVID-19. Study background: Material from acute and convalescent COVID-19 was sourced from the United States, Italy and Spain. In each case, the material was cDNA or gDNA derived from T cells, B-cell-depleted T cells, or PBMCs.

This CDR3 contains 15 residues. V shed 5 bases, J shed 3 bases, and the junction held 6 bases outside the gene matches. Germline lookup yields CDR1 SNHLY and CDR2 FYNNEI. Authors' data handling: It was from reference gene primer amplification that nucleated cell counts were estimated. TCRdb's copy holds only in-frame clones and misses some; the assay was immunoSEQ multiplex PCR. V and J calls and clone size come straight from that table; D and trimming were deduced from the DNA. The table lists 200,000 to 250,000 clones, over 70% of them singletons. Sequencing used peripheral blood. The V and J genes are TRBV2 and TRBJ2-1, with 8 bases identical to TRBD1. This sequence originates from a man aged 45-65 years with active or convalescent COVID-19. The CDR3, as DNA: TGTGCCAGCAGTCGGCAGGGGGCGGACTACAATGAGCAGTTCTTC. It specifies CASSRQGADYNEQFF.